This T cell receptor beta chain was retrieved from a study of T cells in Graves' hyperthyroidism and ophthalmopathy. This CDR3 comprises 15 residues. Germline CDR1 and CDR2: SGHAT and FQNNGV. V lost 8 bases and J lost 3, with 19 bases in between. The CDR3 regions of TCR beta were amplified from RNA transcripts. HTBI primers were the set used in a first-round RT-PCR of the TCR CDR3. Each CDR3 protein is one row after TCRdb ran MiXCR on the multiplex PCR reads. The profile shows about 200,000 distinct CDR3 sequences, less than 20% of them singletons. Any patient presenting with uncontrolled infection, other autoimmune disease, pregnancy or lactation was left out. Using about 10 ml of fresh peripheral blood, PBMCs were prepared. Study conclusions and caveats: Clonotypes that were expanded in thyroid above 0.001 mostly appeared in blood too.

The sample holds many counts of this clonotype. Its target is not known. Input material: blood. This clonotype was sampled from a woman in her fifties or sixties with Graves' hyperthyroidism. This chain joins TRBV11-2 and TRBJ2-5; maybe TRBD2 (6 bases). The CDR3 coding sequence is TGTGCCAGCCGCAAACCGGGACTTTTAAAAGAGACCCAGTACTTC. Translation gives CASRKPGLLKETQYF.